Reported below is one T cell receptor (beta chain). Its antigen remains unknown. Germline CDR1 and CDR2: LNHDA and SQIVND (reference sequence). V was pared by 5 bases and J by 0 bases, with 16 bases between. The CDR3 runs to 16 residues. The data derive from a study of T cell responses to AZD1222 COVID-19 vaccine. Study-wide findings and caveats: Increased Spike-specific TCR breadth and depth were observed after two AZD1222 doses.

The data were produced by immunoSEQ multiplex PCR, yet TCRdb's version contains in-frame clones alone and is incomplete. This sample yields 110,000 to 150,000 clones, of which 93% are seen a single time; 5% to 6.5% belongs to the top ten. The material was peripheral blood, obtained on day 0 of AZD1222 vaccination. V usage is TRBV19 and J usage is TRBJ1-1; no reliable D call. The TCR was taken from an adult in good health. DNA for the CDR3: TGTGCCAGTAGTTCGTCGACCAAATTCATGAACACTGAAGCTTTCTTT. Protein sequence: CASSSSTKFMNTEAFF.